Each of the 21 T cell receptor beta chains below was sequenced from the same sample in a study of technical replicates of blood from a handful of donors listed by TCRdb under 2017. Library creation used the immunoSEQ multiplex PCR assay. TCRdb obtained this table from immuneACCESS and retained in-frame rearrangements with V and J assigned. These tables miss some clones; where compared with another copy, unresolved V genes account for less than half of the shortfall, and the remainder is unexplained. This sample holds some 14,000 clones; 84% were observed only once. The top ten clonotypes cover over 9.5% of the sample. The sample taken for sequencing was PBMCs. Receptors originate from a human donor in good health.

This rearrangement joins TRBV28 to TRBJ2-7; D possibly corresponds to TRBD2 (5 bases). V shed 2 bases and J shed 3 bases, with 8 bases lying between them. CDR3 size: 13 residues. CDR1 is MDHEN, CDR2 SYDVKM, per germline. The CDR3 region is CASSLPRGYEQYF. In DNA form, the CDR3 reads TGTGCCAGCAGTTTACCCCGGGGCTACGAGCAGTACTTC.

This clone came up a few times. The chain combines TRBV19 with TRBJ1-1, with a tentative D call TRBD1 (6 bases). Germline assignment: CDR1 LNHDA and CDR2 SQIVND (reference sequence). Trimming took off 9 bases at V and 6 bases at J, with 20 bases between the two ends. The CDR3 runs to 14 residues. The CDR3 coding sequence is TGTGCCAGCACCTTCGGGGGGCTGGGATCTGAAGCTTTCTTT. Translating it yields CASTFGGLGSEAFF.

This chain joins TRBV7-9 and TRBJ2-3; D remains unclear. This CDR3 has 13 amino acids. Germline V gene sequence: CDR1 SEHNR, CDR2 FQNEAQ (reference sequence). V lost 5 bases, J lost 2 bases, and 8 bases lay in between. The CDR3 DNA reads TGTGCCAGCAGCGATGTAGACACAGATACGCAGTATTTT. Its translation is CASSDVDTDTQYF.

The sample holds one count of this clone. The chain uses TRBV19 and TRBJ2-2; tentative D call: TRBD2 (5 bases). CDR1 and CDR2 (germline): LNHDA, SQIVND (reference sequence). The CDR3 has 15 amino acids. Between the trimmed V and J ends, which lost 1 base and 6 bases, there was a span of 12 bases. The CDR3 nucleotides read TGTGCCAGTAGTATAGGGGCTAGCTCCGCCGGGGAGCTGTTTTTT. This encodes CASSIGASSAGELFF.

This clone was recorded a few times. V is TRBV5-6 and J is TRBJ1-1, with 7 bases that match TRBD1. The junction had 4 bases not matched to a gene; V was cut back by 1 base and J by 4 bases. Per the germline V gene, CDR1 is SGHDT and CDR2 is YYEEEE. CDR3 size: 14 residues. The CDR3 sequence: CASSLRDSSTEAFF. In nucleotides, the CDR3 is TGTGCCAGCAGCTTGAGGGACAGCAGCACTGAAGCTTTCTTT.

The chain recombines TRBV4-1 with TRBJ2-7, with unresolved D. The germline gives CDR1 MGHRA, CDR2 YSYEKL. CDR3 length equals 15 residues. With 4 bases removed from V and 5 bases from J, the gap between germline ends came to 18 bases. The CDR3 protein is CASSPSFDQRHEQYF. CDR3 DNA sequence: TGCGCCAGCAGCCCGAGCTTCGATCAGCGCCACGAGCAGTACTTC.

The gene calls are TRBV7-9 and TRBJ1-4; no firm D call. Germline V gene data show CDR1 as SEHNR and CDR2 as FQNEAQ (reference sequence). The V end lost 2 bases, the J end lost 5 bases, and 15 bases lay between the germline ends. CDR3 length equals 16 residues. In nucleotides, the CDR3 is TGTGCCAGCAGCTTAAGCCTGCGGGCCTCCAATGAAAAACTGTTTTTT. Translating gives CASSLSLRASNEKLFF.

Only one count was recorded for this clone. The rearrangement joins TRBV30 to TRBJ2-7; 11 bases are shared with TRBD1. With 3 bases clipped from V and 3 bases from J, the junction kept 4 bases outside the gene matches. The CDR3 extends over 14 amino acids. In germline, CDR1 is GTSNPN, CDR2 SVGIG (reference sequence). CDR3 in amino acids: CAWSRGTGGYEQYF. CDR3 nucleotides: TGTGCCTGGAGCCGCGGGACAGGGGGCTACGAGCAGTACTTC.

The chain recombines TRBV27 with TRBJ1-3; 9 bases are a match to TRBD1. The CDR3 runs 16 residues. CDR1 is MNHEY, CDR2 SMNVEV, per germline (reference sequence). Trimming at V came to 4 bases and at J to 3 bases, leaving 7 bases not matched to a gene. The CDR3 DNA follows: TGTGCCAGCAGTTCAAGGGACAGGGTCGGTGGAAACACCATATATTTT. This encodes CASSSRDRVGGNTIYF.

In this sample, this clone turned up a few times. The chain joins TRBV5-1 to TRBJ2-2; 11 bases agree with TRBD1. CDR1 is SGHRS and CDR2 is YFSETQ in the germline V gene. The J segment lost 3 bases and the V segment lost 4 bases, leaving 2 bases of the junction unmatched. This CDR3 region has 15 residues. The CDR3 loop reads CASSGQGAYTGELFF. The CDR3 DNA reads as TGCGCCAGCAGCGGACAGGGGGCCTACACCGGGGAGCTGTTTTTT.

The chain recombines TRBV11-2 with TRBJ2-1, with 10 bases fitting TRBD2. In germline, CDR1 is SGHAT, CDR2 FQNNGV. V lost 1 base to trimming and J lost 6 bases; unmatched junction nucleotides: 9. The CDR3 is made up of 17 amino acids. As DNA, the CDR3 is TGTGCCAGCAGCTTAGTGTCTAGCGGGAGTATTGGCAATGAGCAGTTCTTC. This translates into CASSLVSSGSIGNEQFF.

The V and J genes are TRBV27 and TRBJ1-1; 7 bases fit TRBD1. This CDR3 spans 17 amino acids. Germline-derived CDR1 and CDR2 are MNHEY and SMNVEV (reference sequence). V lost 3 bases to trimming and J lost 0 bases; unmatched junction nucleotides: 10. CDR3 nucleotides: TGTGCCAGCAGTTTCAAAATGACAGGGACGGTGAACACTGAAGCTTTCTTT. Protein product: CASSFKMTGTVNTEAFF.

V is TRBV10-1 and J is TRBJ2-1; 11 bases align to TRBD2. V was pared by 4 bases and J by 9 bases, with 8 bases of the junction left unmatched. The CDR3 covers 15 residues. The germline gives CDR1 WNHNN, CDR2 SYGVQD (reference sequence). The DNA of the CDR3 is TGCGCCAGCAGTGGTTTAGCGGGAGGGTGGGGTGAGCAGTTCTTC. Amino acids: CASSGLAGGWGEQFF.

CDR3 in amino acids: CASSFQTGDNEQFF. In nucleotides, the CDR3 is TGTGCCAGCAGCTTCCAGACAGGGGACAATGAGCAGTTCTTC. V is TRBV13 and J is TRBJ2-1; 8 nucleotides align to TRBD1. Germline assignment: CDR1 PRHDT and CDR2 FYEKMQ (reference sequence). CDR3 length equals 14 residues. V was clipped by 3 bases and J by 5 bases; unmatched bases: 3.

The chain couples TRBV29-1 to TRBJ2-3, with D tentatively TRBD2 (6 bases). CDR1 is SQVTM, CDR2 ANQGSEA, per germline. The CDR3 runs to 13 residues. The germline V and J ends were trimmed by 3 bases and 2 bases, with 9 bases remaining between them. CDR3 loop: CSVEWDSTDTQYF. The CDR3 nucleotides are TGCAGCGTTGAGTGGGACTCCACAGATACGCAGTATTTT.

This clone was seen a handful of times. J is TRBJ2-7 and V is TRBV4-2; the match to TRBD2 covers 14 bases. The CDR3 extends over 14 amino acids. Germline CDR1 reads LGHNA; CDR2 reads YNFKEQ. The junction had 2 bases not matched to a gene; V was cut back by 4 bases and J by 6 bases. DNA of the CDR3: TGTGCCAGCAGCCCGGGACTAGCGGGAGCCGAGCAGTACTTC. Residues: CASSPGLAGAEQYF.

The chain is built from TRBV29-1 and TRBJ2-1, with a possible D match to TRBD2 (6 bases). Germline lookup yields CDR1 SQVTM and CDR2 ANQGSEA. This CDR3 is built from 13 residues. V lost 4 bases and J 2 bases, leaving 9 bases between the germline ends. CDR3: CSVGVAAYNEQFF. The CDR3 DNA follows: TGCAGCGTTGGGGTAGCGGCCTACAATGAGCAGTTCTTC.

The chain uses TRBV5-8 and TRBJ1-1; TRBD1 aligns across 9 bases. Germline trimming cut 6 bases from V and 2 bases from J; bases unmatched to any gene: 5. CDR1 and CDR2 from the germline V gene are SGHTS and YDEGEE. CDR3 length equals 14 residues. CDR3 sequence: CASTQQGANTEAFF. The CDR3, as DNA: TGTGCCAGCACCCAACAGGGGGCCAACACTGAAGCTTTCTTT.

The chain joins TRBV13 to TRBJ2-7, with 9 bases lining up with TRBD1. Trimming cost V 5 bases and J 0 bases; bases outside gene matches: 5. Per germline, CDR1 PRHDT and CDR2 FYEKMQ (reference sequence). The CDR3 consists of 15 residues. CDR3 DNA: TGTGCCAGCAGCGCGGGACAGGGATACTCCTACGAGCAGTACTTC. Translation: CASSAGQGYSYEQYF.

The chain employs TRBV11-1 and TRBJ2-2; maybe TRBD2 (5 bases). The CDR3 length is 14 residues. Trimming pared 7 bases from V and 4 bases from J, leaving 13 bases between. Germline CDR1 SGHAT, CDR2 FQDESV (reference sequence). Here the CDR3 reads CASTSGERTGELFF. The DNA of the CDR3 is TGTGCCAGCACCTCTGGGGAGCGCACCGGGGAGCTGTTTTTT.

This clone was found a few times. The chain employs TRBV6-6 and TRBJ2-4; 12 positions agree with TRBD2. The CDR3 runs to 15 residues. Germline trimming cut 6 bases from V and 3 bases from J; bases unmatched to any gene: 3. CDR1 and CDR2 (germline): MNHNY, SVGAGI (reference sequence). The CDR3 region has the DNA TGTGCCAGCAGCTCTAGCGGGAGGGACAAAAACATTCAGTACTTC. It translates to CASSSSGRDKNIQYF.